This TCR beta chain came from a study of OX40 agonist ivuxolimab in advanced cancers. The repertoire was sequenced with immunoSEQ multiplex PCR; TCRdb's copy has only in-frame clones and lacks some. This sample has about 69,000 clones, with approximately 89% found just once. CDR1 is SGHAT, CDR2 FQNNGV, per germline. Trimming stripped 4 bases from V and 2 bases from J, with 12 bases between. The CDR3 covers 15 residues. Sequencing used CD4+ or CD8+ T cells sorted from blood, obtained in a trial of the OX40 agonist ivuxolimab. The chain couples TRBV11-2 to TRBJ2-1; D might be TRBD2 (6 bases). This sequence was found in an adult with an advanced solid tumor such as melanoma, head and neck, liver or kidney cancer. The CDR3 loop is CASSSRGGAYNEQFF. As DNA, the CDR3 is TGTGCCAGCAGCTCCCGGGGAGGTGCCTACAATGAGCAGTTCTTC.